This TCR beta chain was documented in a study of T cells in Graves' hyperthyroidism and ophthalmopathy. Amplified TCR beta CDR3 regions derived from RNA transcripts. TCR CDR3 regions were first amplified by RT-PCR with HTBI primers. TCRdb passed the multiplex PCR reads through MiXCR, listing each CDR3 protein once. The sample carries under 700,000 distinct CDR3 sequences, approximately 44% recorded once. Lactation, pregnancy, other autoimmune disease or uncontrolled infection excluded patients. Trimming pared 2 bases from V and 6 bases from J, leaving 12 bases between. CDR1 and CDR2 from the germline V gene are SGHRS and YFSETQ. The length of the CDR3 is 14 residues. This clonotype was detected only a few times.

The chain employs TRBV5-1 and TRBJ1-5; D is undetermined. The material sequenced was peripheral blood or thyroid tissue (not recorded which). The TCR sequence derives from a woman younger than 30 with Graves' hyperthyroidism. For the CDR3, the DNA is TGCGCCAGCAGCTTCGAGGGCGCGGGTCAGCCCCAGCATTTT. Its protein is CASSFEGAGQPQHF. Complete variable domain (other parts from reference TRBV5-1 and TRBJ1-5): KAGVTQTPRYLIKTRGQQVTLSCSPISGHRSVSWYQQTPGQGLQFLFEYFSETQRNKGNFPGRFSGRQFSNSRSEMNVSTLELGDSALYLCASSFEGAGQPQHFGDGTRLSIL.